These 12 T cell receptor beta chains came from one sample sequenced in a study of cytomegalovirus exposure and HLA in healthy donors. The PCR was carried out with 60 Vbeta primers and 13 Jbeta primers. Generated by immunoSEQ multiplex PCR, the TCRdb table keeps only in-frame clones and is missing some. This listing includes approximately 140,000 clones. Sequencing input: PBMCs. Source of these receptors: a woman aged 18-29 years in good health and CMV-seronegative.

This sequence joins TRBV30 and TRBJ2-7, with 8 bases fitting TRBD2. Looked up from germline, CDR1 is GTSNPN and CDR2 is SVGIG (reference sequence). The J segment lost 3 bases and the V segment lost 2 bases, leaving 15 bases of the junction unmatched. This CDR3 is 17 amino acids long. This CDR3 reads CAWSPRGASGKVYEQYF. In DNA, the CDR3 is TGTGCCTGGAGTCCGCGGGGGGCCTCCGGAAAAGTCTACGAGCAGTACTTC.

The chain combines TRBV4-3 with TRBJ2-1; 10 nucleotides align to TRBD2. This CDR3 has 18 residues. Germline-derived CDR1 and CDR2 are LGHNA and YSLEER. V trimming: 0 bases; J trimming: 7 bases; junction bases outside the gene matches: 12. The chain's CDR3 is CASSQEGVVAGGQNEQFF. As DNA, the CDR3 is TGCGCCAGCAGCCAAGAGGGTGTAGTAGCGGGAGGTCAAAATGAGCAGTTCTTC.

This sequence joins TRBV5-4 and TRBJ1-1; 7 bases agree with TRBD1. Germline assignment: CDR1 SGHNT and CDR2 YYREEE (reference sequence). CDR3 length: 14 residues. The trim removed 3 bases at V and 8 bases at J, leaving 10 bases unmatched. In DNA, the CDR3 is TGTGCCAGCAGCTCTGGCCACGACAGGGAGGAAGCTTTCTTT. Protein sequence: CASSSGHDREEAFF.

This chain joins TRBV19 and TRBJ2-1; 12 positions match TRBD2. Trimming cost V 0 bases and J 7 bases; bases outside gene matches: 10. The CDR3 spans 18 residues. Germline V gene sequence: CDR1 LNHDA, CDR2 SQIVND (reference sequence). The CDR3 DNA is TGTGCCAGTAGTATAGATCAGAGACTAGCGGGAGATCGGAATGAGCAGTTCTTC. Its translation is CASSIDQRLAGDRNEQFF.

J is TRBJ2-7 and V is TRBV30; 12 nucleotides line up with TRBD1. With 2 bases clipped from V and 5 bases from J, the junction kept 4 bases outside the gene matches. This CDR3 is built from 14 residues. Per germline, CDR1 GTSNPN and CDR2 SVGIG (reference sequence). The CDR3 coding sequence is TGTGCCTGGAGTTGGGGGACAGGGGGCCACGAGCAGTACTTC. This translates into CAWSWGTGGHEQYF.

The chain combines TRBV5-1 with TRBJ2-5; 8 bases line up with TRBD1. Germline V lookup: CDR1 SGHRS, CDR2 YFSETQ. With 2 bases clipped from V and 5 bases from J, the junction kept 8 bases outside the gene matches. This CDR3 is 15 amino acids long. As DNA, the CDR3 is TGCGCCAGCAGCTTCCAGGACAGGGTTGGGGAGACCCAGTACTTC. Its translation: CASSFQDRVGETQYF.

V gene TRBV11-2 combines with J gene TRBJ1-2; possibly TRBD1 for D (5 bases). This CDR3 spans 16 amino acids. Germline loops: CDR1 SGHAT, CDR2 FQNNGV. Trimming removed 5 bases at V and 2 bases at J, with 18 bases between. CDR3 nucleotide sequence: TGTGCCAGCAGCCCAACCCGACAGAACTTAAACTATGGCTACACCTTC. It translates to CASSPTRQNLNYGYTF. The full variable domain, with the rest looked up from reference TRBV11-2 and TRBJ1-2, is EAGVAQSPRYKIIEKRQSVAFWCNPISGHATLYWYQQILGQGPKLLIQFQNNGVVDDSQLPKDRFSAERLKGVDSTLKIQPAKLEDSAVYLCASSPTRQNLNYGYTFGSGTRLTVV.

V usage is TRBV19 and J usage is TRBJ2-3; TRBD2 matches 8 bases. The J segment lost 4 bases and the V segment lost 5 bases, leaving 11 bases of the junction unmatched. This CDR3 comprises 16 residues. From germline, CDR1 is LNHDA and CDR2 SQIVND (reference sequence). The CDR3 region has the DNA TGTGCCAGTAGTTATATGAGCGGGAGCGGGCCAGATACGCAGTATTTT. Translation gives CASSYMSGSGPDTQYF.

J is TRBJ2-2 and V is TRBV4-2; D unresolved. CDR3 length: 15 residues. Germline assignment: CDR1 LGHNA and CDR2 YNFKEQ. V was trimmed by 2 bases and J by 3 bases, leaving 10 bases between them. The CDR3 sequence is CASSQQYPDTGELFF. CDR3 DNA: TGTGCCAGCAGCCAACAGTATCCTGACACCGGGGAGCTGTTTTTT.

The J gene is TRBJ2-1, the V gene TRBV9, with 9 bases fitting TRBD1. Germline V gene sequence: CDR1 SGDLS, CDR2 YYNGEE. This CDR3 is 17 amino acids long. Trimming took 0 bases from V and 6 from J; bases not matched to a gene: 10. The CDR3 region has the DNA TGTGCCAGCAGCGTAGGGGAAGGGACAGGGAGAGGCAATGAGCAGTTCTTC. This codes for CASSVGEGTGRGNEQFF.

DNA for the CDR3: TGCGCCAGCAGCCCCGGGACTACCTCATACAATGAGCAGTTCTTC. Protein product: CASSPGTTSYNEQFF. The chain combines TRBV5-1 with TRBJ2-1, with TRBD2 matching 7 bases. The CDR3 spans 15 residues. V gave up 4 bases and J gave up 4 bases; unmatched junction bases: 8. The germline V gene has CDR1 SGHRS and CDR2 YFSETQ.

The chain links TRBV11-2 to TRBJ2-3; a weak D match, TRBD1 (5 bases). This CDR3 has 14 residues. V gave up 4 bases and J gave up 4 bases, with 12 bases separating them. CDR1 and CDR2 from the germline V gene are SGHAT and FQNNGV. The CDR3 coding sequence is TGTGCCAGCAGCTCAGGCAGGGCGGCAGATACGCAGTATTTT. Its protein is CASSSGRAADTQYF. The full variable domain, completed using reference TRBV11-2 and TRBJ2-3, is EAGVAQSPRYKIIEKRQSVAFWCNPISGHATLYWYQQILGQGPKLLIQFQNNGVVDDSQLPKDRFSAERLKGVDSTLKIQPAKLEDSAVYLCASSSGRAADTQYFGPGTRLTVL.